Presented here are 17 T cell receptor beta chains from one specimen sequenced in a study of shared clonotypes between healthy human individuals. The data were produced by immunoSEQ multiplex PCR, yet TCRdb's version contains in-frame clones alone and is incomplete. The table has around 990,000 clones, roughly 80% seen once. Sequencing input: memory CD4+ T cells from PBMCs. This sample's subset: CD45RA-negative fraction. These receptors all stem from a man younger than 30 in good health. Some clones in this sample may be carry-over from other donors' samples.

CDR3 nucleotides: TGTGCCAGCAGTTTTCGAAAAGCGGGAAACCAAGAGACCCAGTACTTC. Residues: CASSFRKAGNQETQYF. This chain connects TRBV28 to TRBJ2-5, with 7 bases aligning to TRBD2. The V and J ends lost 3 bases and 0 bases, in that order; junction bases with no gene match: 7. Germline V gene sequence: CDR1 MDHEN, CDR2 SYDVKM. CDR3 length: 16 residues.

The J gene is TRBJ1-2, the V gene TRBV11-2, with a weak D call TRBD1 (5 bases). CDR1 is SGHAT, CDR2 FQNNGV, per germline. V gave up 1 base and J gave up 8 bases, with 23 bases separating them. This CDR3 contains 17 residues. CDR3 nucleotide sequence: TGTGCCAGCAGCTTAGTAGGGGATAGGCGGCGCCGGGAGGGCTACACCTTC. It is translated as CASSLVGDRRRREGYTF. Full variable domain (remainder filled in from reference TRBV11-2 and TRBJ1-2): EAGVAQSPRYKIIEKRQSVAFWCNPISGHATLYWYQQILGQGPKLLIQFQNNGVVDDSQLPKDRFSAERLKGVDSTLKIQPAKLEDSAVYLCASSLVGDRRRREGYTFGSGTRLTVV.

The chain recombines TRBV10-3 with TRBJ1-5; 8 nucleotides agree with TRBD1. This CDR3 region has 14 residues. Germline V gene lookup returns CDR1 ENHRY and CDR2 SYGVKD. With V trimmed by 5 bases and J by 5 bases, 5 bases remained unmatched. CDR3 nucleotides: TGTGCCATCAGTAAAACAGGGGGGGATCAGCCCCAGCATTTT. The encoded protein is CAISKTGGDQPQHF.

V gene TRBV9 combines with J gene TRBJ2-4; D is uncertain. The CDR3 consists of 14 residues. V lost 0 bases and J 3 bases, leaving 7 bases between the germline ends. Germline assignment: CDR1 SGDLS and CDR2 YYNGEE. CDR3 DNA sequence: TGTGCCAGCAGCGTAGGGTCGGGCAAAAACATTCAGTACTTC. It yields the protein CASSVGSGKNIQYF.

This chain joins TRBV18 and TRBJ2-3; D is undetermined. V was clipped by 3 bases and J by 5 bases, with 9 bases between them. This CDR3 region has 13 residues. CDR1 is KGHSH, CDR2 LQKENI, per germline. CDR3 in amino acids: CASSPNPEDTQYF. In DNA form, the CDR3 reads TGTGCCAGCTCACCGAACCCTGAAGATACGCAGTATTTT.

For this clone: This sample includes further DNA sequences coding for the same CDR3. This chain links TRBV5-4 with TRBJ2-4, with D tentatively TRBD1 (7 bases). Germline V CDR1 and CDR2: SGHNT, YYREEE (reference sequence). This CDR3 has 14 amino acids. V was cut by 0 bases and J by 6 bases, with 10 bases left in between. This CDR3 is CASSLAQGGNIQYF. CDR3 sequence (DNA): TGTGCCAGCAGCTTGGCTCAGGGGGGAAACATTCAGTACTTC.

The V call is TRBV5-1, the J call TRBJ1-1, with 10 bases matching TRBD1. With V trimmed by 4 bases and J by 10 bases, 7 bases remained unmatched. Looked up from germline, CDR1 is SGHRS and CDR2 is YFSETQ. This CDR3 spans 13 amino acids. CDR3 DNA sequence: TGCGCCAGCAGCCCTCCGGGACAGGGGATAGCTTTCTTT. It codes for CASSPPGQGIAFF.

This clone was seen a few times. The chain combines TRBV6-6 with TRBJ2-5; D tentatively reads TRBD1 or TRBD2 (5 bases each). The CDR3 totals 15 residues. Trimming pared 0 bases from V and 11 bases from J, leaving 19 bases between. Germline CDR1 reads MNHNY; CDR2 reads SVGAGI (reference sequence). CDR3 protein: CASSYSAGTYTLQYF. The DNA for the CDR3 is TGTGCCAGCAGTTACTCGGCAGGGACGTATACGTTGCAGTACTTC.

The chain uses TRBV14 and TRBJ2-4; TRBD1 might be the D (5 bases). This CDR3 spans 14 amino acids. The V and J ends lost 1 base and 4 bases respectively, with 8 bases between them. CDR1 and CDR2 from the germline V gene are SGHDN and FVKESK. The CDR3 region has the DNA TGTGCCAGCAGCCAAGTAAACAGGAAAAACATTCAGTACTTC. Translation: CASSQVNRKNIQYF.

Only a few counts were recorded for this clone. The rearrangement uses TRBV18 and TRBJ2-1, with D unclear. The CDR3 extends over 14 amino acids. The germline gives CDR1 KGHSH, CDR2 LQKENI. Trimming shortened V by 3 bases and J by 5 bases, and 11 bases separated the two germline ends. Here the CDR3 reads CASSPVSADNEQFF. CDR3 nucleotides: TGTGCCAGCTCACCGGTATCGGCTGACAATGAGCAGTTCTTC.

The rearrangement uses TRBV28 and TRBJ2-1, with TRBD2 matching 8 bases. The CDR3 extends over 13 amino acids. V dropped 10 bases and J dropped 6; count of bases not matched to a gene: 8. Germline V gene sequence: CDR1 MDHEN, CDR2 SYDVKM. The CDR3 DNA sequence: TGTGCCACACATCTTCGGGAGGGCAATGAGCAGTTCTTC. Its translation: CATHLREGNEQFF. Using reference TRBV28 and TRBJ2-1 for the parts outside the CDR3, the full variable domain is DVKVTQSSRYLVKRTGEKVFLECVQDMDHENMFWYRQDPGLGLRLIYFSYDVKMKEKGDIPEGYSVSREKKERFSLILESASTNQTSMYLCATHLREGNEQFFGPGTRLTVL.

The rearrangement links TRBV6-4 to TRBJ2-7; TRBD1 matches at 10 bases. Germline lookup yields CDR1 MRHNA and CDR2 SNTAGT. The CDR3 has 14 amino acids. V lost 6 bases to trimming and J lost 2 bases; unmatched junction nucleotides: 4. In DNA form, the CDR3 reads TGTGCCAGCAGCTTAGACAGGGGGCCCTACGAGCAGTACTTC. It codes for CASSLDRGPYEQYF.

V is TRBV5-1 and J is TRBJ2-1, with 11 bases aligning to TRBD2. Germline V gene data show CDR1 as SGHRS and CDR2 as YFSETQ. This CDR3 has 17 residues. The junction had 6 bases not matched to a gene; V was cut back by 0 bases and J by 4 bases. This chain's CDR3 is CASSLGRLAGYYNEQFF. The CDR3, as DNA: TGCGCCAGCAGCTTGGGGAGACTAGCGGGATATTACAATGAGCAGTTCTTC.

This clone was counted only a few times. The CDR3: CASSSGALNTIYF. DNA of the CDR3: TGTGCCAGCAGTTCAGGGGCCTTAAACACCATATATTTT. V gene TRBV27 combines with J gene TRBJ1-3, with a possible D match to TRBD1 (6 bases). The germline V gene has CDR1 MNHEY and CDR2 SMNVEV (reference sequence). This CDR3 region has 13 residues. The V and J ends lost 4 bases and 6 bases respectively, with 10 bases between them.

This chain joins TRBV15 and TRBJ2-3; D uncertain. Trimming pared 5 bases from V and 4 bases from J, leaving 10 bases between. Germline CDR1 reads LNHNV; CDR2 reads YYDKDF (reference sequence). The CDR3 is 13 amino acids. The CDR3 loop reads CATSPPWADTQYF. As DNA, the CDR3 is TGTGCCACCAGCCCTCCCTGGGCAGATACGCAGTATTTT.

CDR3 loop: CASLPTREDVPYEQYF. CDR3 in DNA: TGTGCCAGTTTACCGACTCGGGAGGATGTACCCTACGAGCAGTACTTC. V is TRBV2 and J is TRBJ2-7; 7 nucleotides align to TRBD2. Germline V CDR1 and CDR2: SNHLY, FYNNEI. This CDR3 comprises 16 residues. After removal of 9 bases from V and 2 bases from J, the junction contained 16 bases not matched to a gene.

The chain carries TRBV6-1 and TRBJ1-2; no clear D. Germline V gene data show CDR1 as MNHNS and CDR2 as SASEGT. The germline V and J ends were trimmed by 0 bases and 4 bases, with 9 bases remaining between them. The CDR3 loop spans 14 amino acids. The CDR3 is CASSEAHQPYGYTF. CDR3 DNA: TGTGCCAGCAGTGAAGCGCACCAGCCCTATGGCTACACCTTC.